One and the same sample provided the 9 T cell receptor beta chains below, sequenced in a study of T cells in Graves' hyperthyroidism and ophthalmopathy. RNA transcripts yielded amplified TCR beta CDR3 regions. First-round RT-PCR of the TCR CDR3 relied on the HTBI primer set. Via MiXCR, TCRdb re-called the multiplex PCR reads, giving one row per CDR3 protein. The data hold under 700,000 distinct CDR3 sequences, with roughly a sixth observed a single time. The sample comprised blood. The receptors derive from a woman younger than 35 with Graves' hyperthyroidism.

This clonotype has a count of ten or more. The rearrangement joins TRBV20-1 to TRBJ1-5, with D possibly being TRBD1 (5 bases). Trimming left V 4 bases short and J 6 bases short, with 16 bases between. The CDR3 covers 14 residues. Germline values: CDR1 DFQATT, CDR2 SNEGSKA (reference sequence). The CDR3 region is CSAKGQGESQPQHF. The CDR3 nucleotides read TGCAGTGCTAAAGGGCAGGGTGAGTCTCAGCCCCAGCATTTT.

This clonotype was seen ten or more times. The CDR3 DNA reads TGTGCCAGCAGCTTGACAGGGAGCTCCTACAATGAGCAGTTCTTC. Residues: CASSLTGSSYNEQFF. This chain joins TRBV7-9 and TRBJ2-1, with 7 nucleotides matching TRBD1. Germline loops: CDR1 SEHNR, CDR2 FQNEAQ (reference sequence). This CDR3 comprises 15 residues. V shed 3 bases, J shed 0 bases, and the junction held 2 bases outside the gene matches.

This chain uses TRBV10-3 with TRBJ2-3; no definite D call. The CDR3 totals 16 residues. Germline CDR1 and CDR2: ENHRY and SYGVKD. Trimming removed 0 bases from V and 4 bases from J, with 14 bases in between. The CDR3 region is CAISESIGYSADTQYF. As DNA, the CDR3 is TGTGCCATCAGTGAGTCGATCGGCTACAGCGCAGATACGCAGTATTTT.

This clonotype occurred many times. The chain recombines TRBV20-1 with TRBJ2-1; D possibly corresponds to TRBD2 (6 bases). The CDR3 is made up of 16 amino acids. In germline, CDR1 is DFQATT, CDR2 SNEGSKA (reference sequence). The V end was cut by 0 bases, the J end by 2 bases, with 14 bases between. The CDR3 region is CSARDRAGLTYNEQFF. The DNA of the CDR3 is TGCAGTGCTAGAGATCGGGCGGGACTCACCTACAATGAGCAGTTCTTC.

V usage is TRBV28 and J usage is TRBJ2-7, with 8 bases aligning to TRBD1. Per germline, CDR1 MDHEN and CDR2 SYDVKM. CDR3 length equals 12 residues. With V trimmed by 6 bases and J by 7 bases, 5 bases remained unmatched. The CDR3 loop reads CASRPDREEQYF. DNA of the CDR3: TGTGCCAGCAGGCCGGACAGGGAGGAGCAGTACTTC.

This clonotype was seen repeatedly, ten times or more. The V gene is TRBV27, the J gene TRBJ1-1, with D possibly TRBD1 on 5 matching bases. Germline V gene sequence: CDR1 MNHEY, CDR2 SMNVEV (reference sequence). This CDR3 comprises 16 residues. V lost 6 bases and J 0 bases, leaving 17 bases between the germline ends. The CDR3 region is CASSRPPGALNTEAFF. CDR3 bases: TGTGCCAGCAGCCGCCCTCCCGGGGCTCTGAACACTGAAGCTTTCTTT.

This CDR3 reads CSARDPKERTDSNQPQHF. The CDR3 coding sequence is TGCAGTGCTAGAGATCCTAAGGAGAGGACAGATAGCAATCAGCCCCAGCATTTT. The V gene is TRBV20-1, the J gene TRBJ1-5, with D possibly being TRBD1 (6 bases). Germline V gene data show CDR1 as DFQATT and CDR2 as SNEGSKA (reference sequence). The ends were cut back, 0 bases at V and 0 bases at J, with 18 bases in the middle. The length of the CDR3 is 18 residues.

This clonotype has ten or more counts. The chain couples TRBV25-1 to TRBJ1-6; D is possibly TRBD1 (6 bases). V lost 4 bases, J lost 7 bases, and 20 bases lay in between. CDR1 and CDR2 from the germline V gene are MGHDK and SYGVNS. The CDR3 consists of 17 residues. The CDR3 region is CASSGPTRGAENSPLHF. For the CDR3, the DNA is TGTGCCAGCAGTGGCCCGACGCGGGGGGCAGAGAATTCACCCCTCCACTTT.

This clonotype was detected many times. This CDR3 reads CASSLGDASTDTQYF. As DNA, the CDR3 is TGTGCCAGCAGCCTAGGGGACGCTAGCACAGATACGCAGTATTTT. The V gene is TRBV7-2, the J gene TRBJ2-3; D could derive from TRBD1 or TRBD2 (5 bases each). The V gene's germline CDR1 is SGHTA and CDR2 FQGNSA. CDR3 size: 15 residues. V was shortened by 5 bases and J by 0 bases, with 12 bases between the two germline ends.